The clone carrying this T cell receptor beta chain appeared once. The CDR3 has 12 residues. Trimming stripped 1 base from V and 9 bases from J, with 10 bases between. Germline assignment: CDR1 SEHNR and CDR2 FQNEAQ (reference sequence). This entry comes from a study of blood T cell repertoires in COVID-19. Looking at the study overall: The samples span acute and convalescent COVID-19 from the United States, Italy and Spain.

In the study's own analysis: Quantification of nucleated cells was approximated via reference gene primer amplification. The table came from immunoSEQ multiplex PCR; TCRdb's copy has only in-frame clones and leaves some out. The DNA was the basis for D and trimming; V, J and clone size are from that table. This table holds more than 110,000 clones, around 86% found once. The specimen sequenced was peripheral blood. This clonotype was obtained from a human donor in a cohort sampled during active COVID-19. The rearrangement links TRBV7-9 to TRBJ2-7; no clear D. The CDR3, as DNA: TGTGCCAGCAGCTTAGATAGAGAATTGCAGTACTTC. Its protein is CASSLDRELQYF.